This T cell receptor beta chain was obtained from a study of blood T cell repertoires in COVID-19. Generated by immunoSEQ multiplex PCR, the TCRdb table keeps only in-frame clones and is missing some. The sample carries some 97,000 clones, 91% recorded once. Germline CDR1 and CDR2: ENHRY and SYGVKD. CDR3 length: 12 amino acids. The V gene lost 5 bases and the J gene lost 4 bases, with 8 bases spanning the gap. The source of this sequence is a man between 60 and 70 years old with acute or convalescent COVID-19. The chain has TRBV10-3 and TRBJ1-2; D is possibly TRBD1 (6 bases). Sequences were obtained from peripheral blood. The DNA of the CDR3 is TGTGCCATCAGTCCGGACAGCTATGGCTACACCTTC. This gives the protein CAISPDSYGYTF.